This TCR beta chain was identified in a study of blood T cell repertoires in COVID-19. Study-level background: Samples of COVID-19 (acute and convalescent) were obtained from the United States, Italy and Spain. T cells, B-cell-depleted T cells, or PBMCs supplied cDNA or gDNA.

How the authors handled the data: Using reference gene primer amplification, nucleated cell counts were estimated. Measured with immunoSEQ multiplex PCR; TCRdb has only the in-frame clones, and not every one. The DNA gave D and trimming, while V, J and clone size come from that table. The table has 200,000 to 300,000 clones, around 88% seen once; the top ten hold approximately 6%. Seattle patient enrollment occurred during active infection, with longitudinal follow-up thereafter. CDR3 length: 15 amino acids. V was clipped by 5 bases and J by 2 bases, with 14 bases between them. Germline assignment: CDR1 SEHNR and CDR2 FQNEAQ (reference sequence).

The chain carries TRBV7-9 and TRBJ2-3; unclear D gene. This TCR was recovered from a woman of 80 years or more with COVID-19, enrolled during active disease. The sequencing input was peripheral blood. The CDR3 spells CASSGSYGPTDTQYF. The CDR3 nucleotides read TGTGCCAGCAGCGGCAGTTATGGTCCCACAGATACGCAGTATTTT.